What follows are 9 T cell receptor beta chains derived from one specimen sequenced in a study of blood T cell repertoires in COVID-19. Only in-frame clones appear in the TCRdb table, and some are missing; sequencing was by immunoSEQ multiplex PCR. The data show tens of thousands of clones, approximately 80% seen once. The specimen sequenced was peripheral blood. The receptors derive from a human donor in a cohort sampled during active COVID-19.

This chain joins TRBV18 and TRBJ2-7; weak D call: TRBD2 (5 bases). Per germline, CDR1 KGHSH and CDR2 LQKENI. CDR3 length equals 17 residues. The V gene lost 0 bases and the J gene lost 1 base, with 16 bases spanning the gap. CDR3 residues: CASSPPSGYASSYEQYF. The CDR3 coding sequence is TGTGCCAGCTCACCACCATCGGGATACGCGTCATCCTACGAGCAGTACTTC.

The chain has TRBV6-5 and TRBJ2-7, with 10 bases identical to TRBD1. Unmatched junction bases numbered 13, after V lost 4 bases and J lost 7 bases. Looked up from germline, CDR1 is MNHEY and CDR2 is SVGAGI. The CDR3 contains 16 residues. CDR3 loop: CASSSQERTGGLEQYF. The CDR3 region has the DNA TGTGCCAGCAGTTCCCAGGAAAGGACAGGGGGGTTGGAGCAGTACTTC.

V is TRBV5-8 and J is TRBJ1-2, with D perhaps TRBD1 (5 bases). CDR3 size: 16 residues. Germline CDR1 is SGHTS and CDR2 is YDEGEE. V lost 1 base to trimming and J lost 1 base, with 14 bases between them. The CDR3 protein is CASSLSGSGFNYGYTF. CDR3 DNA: TGTGCCAGCAGCTTGTCGGGCTCAGGGTTTAACTATGGCTACACCTTC.

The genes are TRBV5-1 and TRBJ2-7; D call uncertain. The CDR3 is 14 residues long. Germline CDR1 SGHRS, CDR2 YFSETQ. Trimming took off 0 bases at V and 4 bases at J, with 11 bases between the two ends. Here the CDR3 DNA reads TGCGCCAGCAGCTTGGACGCGTCGGGTTACGAGCAGTACTTC. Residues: CASSLDASGYEQYF.

Here the CDR3 reads CASSALGGAKGYTF. CDR3 in DNA: TGTGCCAGCAGCGCACTCGGGGGGGCGAAAGGCTACACCTTC. The V gene is TRBV9, the J gene TRBJ1-2, with a weak D call TRBD1 (6 bases). The CDR3 spans 14 residues. Germline values: CDR1 SGDLS, CDR2 YYNGEE. The V end lost 3 bases, the J end lost 8 bases, and 17 bases lay between the germline ends.

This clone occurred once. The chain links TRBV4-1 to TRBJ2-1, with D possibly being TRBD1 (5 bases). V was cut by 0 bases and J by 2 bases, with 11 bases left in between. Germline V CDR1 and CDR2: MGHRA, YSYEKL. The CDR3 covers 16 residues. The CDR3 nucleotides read TGCGCCAGCAGCCAAGAGTTAGGGGCGGCCTACAATGAGCAGTTCTTC. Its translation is CASSQELGAAYNEQFF.

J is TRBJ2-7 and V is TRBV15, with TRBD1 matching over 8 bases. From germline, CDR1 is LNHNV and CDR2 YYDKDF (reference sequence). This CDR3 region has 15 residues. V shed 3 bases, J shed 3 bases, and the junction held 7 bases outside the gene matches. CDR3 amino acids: CATSRDPGQDYEQYF. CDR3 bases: TGTGCCACCAGCAGGGATCCGGGACAGGACTACGAGCAGTACTTC.

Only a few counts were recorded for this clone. Here the CDR3 reads CASSLRLAGGRDNEQFF. The CDR3 DNA sequence: TGCGCCAGCAGCCTTCGACTAGCGGGGGGCCGGGACAATGAGCAGTTCTTC. The J gene is TRBJ2-1, the V gene TRBV4-1; 13 bases line up with TRBD2. Germline CDR1 MGHRA, CDR2 YSYEKL. V lost 4 bases and J lost 5; bases outside the gene matches: 8. CDR3 length equals 17 residues.

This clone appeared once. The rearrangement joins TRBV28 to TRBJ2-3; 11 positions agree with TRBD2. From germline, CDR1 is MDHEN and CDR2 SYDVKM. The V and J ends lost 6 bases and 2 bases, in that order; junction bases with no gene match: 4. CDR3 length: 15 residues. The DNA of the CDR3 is TGTGCCAGCAGCTTTAGCGGGGGGGCCACAGATACGCAGTATTTT. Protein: CASSFSGGATDTQYF.